The 20 T cell receptor beta chains below come from one sample, sequenced in a study of T cells after yellow fever vaccination. TCRdb redid the calling of the 5' RACE reads with MiXCR, one entry per CDR3 protein. The data show tens of thousands of distinct CDR3 sequences, 13% seen once. Sequenced here: CD8+ T cells not binding an NS4B(214-222) dextramer, sorted from PBMCs, sampled approximately 22 days after the first yellow fever vaccination. These receptors were obtained from a man between 18 and 29 years old who received the YFV17D yellow fever vaccine.

This clonotype came up a few times. V gene TRBV6-1 combines with J gene TRBJ2-7; D uncertain. The germline V and J ends were trimmed by 4 bases and 2 bases, with 9 bases remaining between them. The CDR3 loop spans 13 amino acids. CDR1 is MNHNS, CDR2 SASEGT, per germline. CDR3 coding DNA: TGTGCCAGCAGTGCCCGAAACCCCTACGAGCAGTACGTC. This encodes CASSARNPYEQYV.

Only a few counts were recorded for this clonotype. J is TRBJ2-2 and V is TRBV7-3, with D tentatively TRBD1 or TRBD2 (5 bases each). The CDR3 is made up of 14 amino acids. V lost 5 bases to trimming and J lost 5 bases, with 12 bases between them. Germline V CDR1 and CDR2: SGHTA, FQGTGA. CDR3 residues: CASSPSGTTGELFF. The CDR3 DNA sequence: TGTGCCAGCAGCCCTTCAGGGACGACCGGGGAGCTGTTTTTT. Full variable domain (outside the CDR3, taken from reference TRBV7-3 and TRBJ2-2): GAGVSQTPSNKVTEKGKYVELRCDPISGHTALYWYRQSLGQGPEFLIYFQGTGAADDSGLPNDRFFAVRPEGSVSTLKIQRTERGDSAVYLCASSPSGTTGELFFGEGSRLTVL.

This clonotype was detected a few times. The rearrangement uses TRBV6-2 or TRBV6-3 and TRBJ2-1, with TRBD2 matching 12 bases. From germline, CDR1 is MNHEY and CDR2 SVGEGT. This CDR3 has 14 amino acids. V shed 6 bases, J shed 13 bases, and the junction held 10 bases outside the gene matches. CDR3 DNA sequence: TGTGCCAGCAGCCTACTAGCGGGGGGAGGGGAACAGTTCTTC. It yields the protein CASSLLAGGGEQFF.

This clonotype appeared a few times. The chain links TRBV4-1 to TRBJ1-6; no clear D. Germline lookup yields CDR1 MGHRA and CDR2 YSYEKL. Deletions cut 0 bases from V and 7 bases from J, with 10 bases between. CDR3 length equals 15 residues. CDR3 nucleotide sequence: TGCGCCAGCAGCCAAGATCGGGTGATGAATTCACCCCTCCACTTT. Translating it yields CASSQDRVMNSPLHF.

The chain links TRBV12-3 or TRBV12-4 to TRBJ2-2; 7 nucleotides align to TRBD2. V lost 5 bases and J lost 7; bases outside the gene matches: 7. This CDR3 has 14 amino acids. The CDR3 sequence is CASSLTSKGGELFF. The DNA for the CDR3 is TGTGCCAGCAGTCTGACTAGCAAGGGCGGGGAGCTGTTTTTT.

J is TRBJ2-7 and V is TRBV6-1, with D tentatively TRBD1 or TRBD2 (5 bases each). The CDR3 has 13 amino acids. Trimming removed 4 bases at V and 3 bases at J, with 10 bases between. The germline V gene has CDR1 MNHNS and CDR2 SASEGT. CDR3 sequence (DNA): TGTGCCAGCAGTGCGGGGCTTTACTACGAGCAGTACTTC. Protein sequence: CASSAGLYYEQYF.

The chain joins TRBV7-3 to TRBJ2-1, with D possibly being TRBD1 or TRBD2 (6 bases each). CDR3 size: 15 residues. Looked up from germline, CDR1 is SGHTA and CDR2 is FQGTGA. Deletions cut 5 bases from V and 5 bases from J, with 16 bases between. This CDR3 reads CASSPEGGLNNEQFF. In nucleotides, the CDR3 is TGTGCCAGCAGCCCCGAGGGGGGCCTCAACAATGAGCAGTTCTTC.

The V gene is TRBV6-2 or TRBV6-3, the J gene TRBJ1-2; possible D gene TRBD1, 5 bases. The germline CDR1 and CDR2 sequences are MNHEY and SVGEGT. Deletions cut 6 bases from V and 5 bases from J, with 10 bases between. The CDR3 covers 12 residues. The CDR3 loop reads CASSQDRYGYTF. In DNA form, the CDR3 reads TGTGCCAGCAGCCAAGACAGATATGGCTACACCTTC.

This clonotype was detected a few times. The gene calls are TRBV7-6 and TRBJ2-3, with D perhaps TRBD1 or TRBD2 (6 bases each). Between the trimmed V and J ends, which lost 5 bases and 3 bases, there was a span of 15 bases. The CDR3 spans 15 residues. Germline V gene sequence: CDR1 SGHVS, CDR2 FNYEAQ. CDR3 in DNA: TGTGCCAGCAGCCTCCTGGGGGGCGAGACAGATACGCAGTATTTT. Translated, it gives CASSLLGGETDTQYF.

This clonotype was seen a handful of times. This chain uses TRBV14 with TRBJ2-7; D unresolved. The CDR3 length is 12 residues. V lost 0 bases and J lost 4, with 4 bases in between. CDR1 SGHDN and CDR2 FVKESK come from the germline V gene. This chain's CDR3 is CASSQDSYEQYF. The DNA for the CDR3 is TGTGCCAGCAGCCAAGACAGTTACGAGCAGTACTTC.

This clonotype showed up just a few times. The chain combines TRBV28 with TRBJ1-1, with a possible D match to TRBD1 (6 bases). The CDR3 spans 16 residues. Looked up from germline, CDR1 is MDHEN and CDR2 is SYDVKM. The V and J ends lost 5 bases and 0 bases respectively, with 16 bases between them. As DNA, the CDR3 is TGTGCCAGCAGTCCCGAGACAGGCCAATTGAACACTGAAGCTTTCTTT. Encoded protein: CASSPETGQLNTEAFF.

This clonotype was found a few times. The V gene is TRBV20-1, the J gene TRBJ1-2; the D is unclear. Trimming shortened V by 1 base and J by 7 bases, and 13 bases separated the two germline ends. The CDR3 length is 13 residues. Germline CDR1 and CDR2: DFQATT and SNEGSKA (reference sequence). CDR3 DNA sequence: TGCAGTGCTAGAGGTCTAAGACCGTCTGGCTACACCTTC. It encodes CSARGLRPSGYTF.

The chain is built from TRBV19 and TRBJ1-1; D is possibly TRBD1 (5 bases). V gave up 1 base and J gave up 3 bases, with 6 bases separating them. The CDR3 has 13 amino acids. The germline CDR1 and CDR2 sequences are LNHDA and SQIVND (reference sequence). The DNA for the CDR3 is TGTGCCAGTAGTATAGTACAGGACACTGAAGCTTTCTTT. It translates to CASSIVQDTEAFF.

The table lists this clonotype with a few counts. The chain employs TRBV6-2 or TRBV6-3 and TRBJ2-5; 8 positions match TRBD2. Per the germline V gene, CDR1 is MNHEY and CDR2 is SVGEGT. The CDR3 runs to 14 residues. V lost 10 bases and J lost 2; bases outside the gene matches: 9. CDR3 nucleotides: TGTGCCACCCTCCCGGGGGGGAGTCAAGAGACCCAGTACTTC. Protein product: CATLPGGSQETQYF.

This clonotype was seen a handful of times. V gene TRBV12-3 or TRBV12-4 combines with J gene TRBJ2-1, with 13 positions matching TRBD2. The CDR3 extends over 14 amino acids. Trimming at V came to 10 bases and at J to 8 bases, leaving 8 bases not matched to a gene. The CDR3 DNA follows: TGTGCCACCCAACTAGCGGGGGGGCTCCATGAGCAGTTCTTC. Translated: CATQLAGGLHEQFF.

This clonotype has more than one count but fewer than ten. The gene calls are TRBV6-2 or TRBV6-3 and TRBJ2-7; 9 bases align to TRBD2. Germline V gives CDR1 MNHEY, CDR2 SVGEGT. J was trimmed by 9 bases and V by 6 bases; bases with no gene match: 15. The CDR3 has 15 residues. CDR3 protein: CASSSTTSGPLGQYF. Here the CDR3 DNA reads TGTGCCAGCAGCTCTACGACTAGCGGACCTCTTGGGCAGTACTTC.

This rearrangement joins TRBV5-5 to TRBJ1-1; D not certain. Trimming shortened V by 0 bases and J by 1 base, and 7 bases separated the two germline ends. The CDR3 contains 14 residues. Germline V gene data show CDR1 as SGHKS and CDR2 as YYEKEE (reference sequence). CDR3 sequence: CASSLEGRNTEAFF. The CDR3 coding sequence is TGTGCCAGCAGCTTGGAAGGGCGGAACACTGAAGCTTTCTTT.

The chain has TRBV5-1 and TRBJ2-5; D is perhaps TRBD1 or TRBD2 (6 bases each). This CDR3 contains 14 residues. With 4 bases removed from V and 7 bases from J, the gap between germline ends came to 17 bases. Germline lookup yields CDR1 SGHRS and CDR2 YFSETQ. The CDR3 loop reads CASSPPRGGRTQYF. CDR3 in DNA: TGCGCCAGCAGCCCCCCCCGAGGGGGGAGGACCCAGTACTTC.

V gene TRBV6-5 combines with J gene TRBJ2-1; a possible D gene is TRBD2 (5 bases). The CDR3 consists of 14 residues. V was shortened by 3 bases and J by 3 bases, with 9 bases between the two germline ends. In germline, CDR1 is MNHEY, CDR2 SVGAGI. CDR3 region: CASSYAGLYNEQFF. The CDR3 DNA follows: TGTGCCAGCAGTTATGCGGGCCTCTACAATGAGCAGTTCTTC.

This clonotype was counted between two and nine times. J is TRBJ2-5 and V is TRBV28; a possible D gene is TRBD2 (5 bases). V gave up 3 bases and J gave up 1 base, with 15 bases separating them. The germline CDR1 and CDR2 sequences are MDHEN and SYDVKM. CDR3 length: 16 amino acids. CDR3 amino acids: CASSFFHARVQETQYF. DNA of the CDR3: TGTGCCAGCAGTTTTTTCCACGCGAGGGTCCAAGAGACCCAGTACTTC.